This T cell receptor (beta chain) was retrieved from a study of follicular helper T cells after annual influenza vaccination. The wider study: After each seasonal flu vaccination, blood came on days 0, 7 and 28. For some subjects, blood spans the 2013-2014, 2014-2015 and 2015-2016 annual vaccinations. Study-wide findings and caveats: Plasmablast frequency change correlated with clonality change in ICOS+CD38+ cTfh.

On this clone: Its matching antigen is unknown.

Sequencing of TCRB used Survey level resolution. Generated by immunoSEQ multiplex PCR, the TCRdb table keeps only in-frame clones and is missing some. The table records approximately 30,000 clones, 65% to 85% of them present only once. Time point reported: 2014-2015 season, pre-vaccination. The CDR3 contains 14 residues. Trimming removed 4 bases from V and 1 base from J; junction bases left unmatched: 1. Looked up from germline, CDR1 is SGHNT and CDR2 is YYREEE (reference sequence). V usage is TRBV5-4 and J usage is TRBJ2-4; 8 bases match TRBD1. This receptor was taken from an adult who received the influenza vaccine. The sample in question was CXCR5+ CD38- circulating T follicular helper cells from blood, obtained on the day of influenza vaccination. The subset denotes: circulating Tfh, non-naive CD4+CXCR5+PD-1+ (ICOS+CD38+ or ICOS-CD38-). In DNA, the CDR3 is TGTGCCAGCAGCCGGACAGGGGCCAAAAACATTCAGTACTTC. Encoded protein: CASSRTGAKNIQYF.